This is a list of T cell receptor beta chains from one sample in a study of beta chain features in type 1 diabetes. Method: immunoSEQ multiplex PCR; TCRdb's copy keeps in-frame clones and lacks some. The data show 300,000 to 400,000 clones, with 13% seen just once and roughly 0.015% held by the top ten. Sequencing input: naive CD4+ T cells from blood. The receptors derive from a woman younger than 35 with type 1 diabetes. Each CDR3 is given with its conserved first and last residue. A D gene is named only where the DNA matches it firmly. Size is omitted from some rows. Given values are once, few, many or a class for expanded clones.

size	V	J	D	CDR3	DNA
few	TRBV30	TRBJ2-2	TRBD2	CAWRFQRDFFTGELFF	TGTGCCTGGAGATTTCAGCGGGACTTTTTCACCGGGGAGCTGTTTTTT
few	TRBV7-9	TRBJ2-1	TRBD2	CAASPGLAGPRSYNEQFF	TGTGCCGCCTCACCGGGACTAGCGGGACCCCGTTCCTACAATGAGCAGTTCTTC
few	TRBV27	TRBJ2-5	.	CASSFGGSETQYF	TGTGCCAGCAGTTTCGGGGGTAGCGAGACCCAGTACTTC
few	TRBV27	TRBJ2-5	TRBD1	CASSSTGTDQETQYF	TGTGCCAGCAGTTCCACCGGGACAGACCAAGAGACCCAGTACTTC
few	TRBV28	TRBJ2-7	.	CASSLLGGGTYEQYF	TGTGCCAGCAGTTTATTAGGTGGGGGGACCTACGAGCAGTACTTC
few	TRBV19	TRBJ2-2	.	CASSQLTNTGELFF	TGTGCCAGTAGTCAACTGACGAACACCGGGGAGCTGTTTTTT
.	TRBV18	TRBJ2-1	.	CASSPPNSYNEQFF	TGTGCCAGCTCACCCCCCAATTCCTACAATGAGCAGTTCTTC
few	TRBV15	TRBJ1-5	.	CATSTGVNQPQHF	TGTGCCACCAGCACGGGGGTTAATCAGCCCCAGCATTTT
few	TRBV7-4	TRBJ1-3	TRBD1	CASSRRQGSGNTIYF	TGTGCCAGCAGCCGTCGACAGGGTTCTGGAAACACCATATATTTT
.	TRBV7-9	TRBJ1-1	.	CASSSPPGHTNTEAFF	TGTGCCAGCAGCTCTCCTCCGGGACATACAAACACTGAAGCTTTCTTT
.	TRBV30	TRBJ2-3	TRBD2	CAWSGYSGSTDTQYF	TGTGCCTGGAGTGGATATAGCGGGAGTACAGATACGCAGTATTTT
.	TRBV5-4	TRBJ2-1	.	CASSLDSNEQFF	TGTGCCAGCAGCTTGGACAGCAATGAGCAGTTCTTC
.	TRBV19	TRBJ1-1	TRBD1	CASEGADTEAFF	TGTGCCAGTGAGGGGGCGGACACTGAAGCTTTCTTT
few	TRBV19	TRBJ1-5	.	CASSGGFQPQHF	TGTGCCAGTAGTGGAGGTTTTCAGCCCCAGCATTTT
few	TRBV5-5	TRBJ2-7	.	CASTIWEASYEQYF	TGTGCCAGCACCATCTGGGAGGCCTCCTACGAGCAGTACTTC
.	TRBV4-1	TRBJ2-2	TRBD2	CASSQKGSSGRAATGELFF	TGCGCCAGCAGCCAAAAGGGGTCTAGCGGGAGGGCGGCCACCGGGGAGCTGTTTTTT
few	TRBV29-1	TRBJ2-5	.	CSVSGQGETQYF	TGCAGCGTTTCGGGTCAGGGTGAGACCCAGTACTTC
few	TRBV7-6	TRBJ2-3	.	CASSLVRGTVTDTQYF	TGTGCCAGCAGCTTAGTTCGGGGGACGGTCACAGATACGCAGTATTTT
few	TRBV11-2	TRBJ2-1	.	CASSSGGREQFF	TGTGCCAGCAGCTCCGGAGGGAGGGAGCAGTTCTTC
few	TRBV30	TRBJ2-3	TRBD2	CARSSRRTSGLGDTQYF	TGTGCCCGGAGTTCCCGCCGGACTAGCGGGCTCGGGGATACGCAGTATTTT
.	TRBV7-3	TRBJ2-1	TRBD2	CASSLSGRASNEQFF	TGTGCCAGCAGCCTTAGCGGGAGGGCCAGCAATGAGCAGTTCTTC
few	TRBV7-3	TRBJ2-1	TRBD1	CASSSHRGNSYNEQFF	TGTGCCAGCAGCTCCCACAGGGGAAACTCCTACAATGAGCAGTTCTTC
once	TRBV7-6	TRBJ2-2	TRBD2	CASSPDKSGRASTGELFF	TGTGCCAGCTCCCCTGATAAAAGCGGGAGGGCGAGCACCGGGGAGCTGTTTTTT
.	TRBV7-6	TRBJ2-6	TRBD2	CASSLAIGRGSGANVLTF	TGTGCCAGCAGCTTAGCCATCGGGAGGGGGTCTGGGGCCAACGTCCTGACTTTC
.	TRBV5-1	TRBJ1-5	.	CASSFEGGSNQPQHF	TGCGCCAGCAGCTTCGAAGGAGGTAGCAATCAGCCCCAGCATTTT
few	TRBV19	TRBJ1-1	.	CASSSLQENTEAFF	TGTGCCAGTAGTAGCCTACAGGAGAACACTGAAGCTTTCTTT
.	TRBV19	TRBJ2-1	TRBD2	CASSSGRAGNEQFF	TGTGCCAGTAGTAGCGGGAGAGCGGGCAATGAGCAGTTCTTC
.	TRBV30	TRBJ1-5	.	CAWSSGSNQPQHF	TGTGCCTGGAGCTCCGGTAGCAATCAGCCCCAGCATTTT
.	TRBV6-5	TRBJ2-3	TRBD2	CASSYWRERDTQYF	TGTGCCAGCAGTTACTGGCGGGAGAGAGATACGCAGTATTTT
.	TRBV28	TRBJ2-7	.	CASGGQPTYEQYF	TGTGCCAGCGGTGGACAGCCAACCTACGAGCAGTACTTC
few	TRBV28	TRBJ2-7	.	CASTTTGSSYEQYF	TGTGCCAGCACCACTACGGGGTCCTCCTACGAGCAGTACTTC
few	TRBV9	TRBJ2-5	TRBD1	CASSSGQGSFSLRETQYF	TGTGCCAGCAGCTCGGGACAGGGCTCTTTTTCTCTCCGAGAGACCCAGTACTTC
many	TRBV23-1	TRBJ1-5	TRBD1	CASSQPLPGQRDSNQPQHF	TGCGCCAGCAGTCAACCTCTTCCGGGACAGAGAGATAGCAATCAGCCCCAGCATTTT
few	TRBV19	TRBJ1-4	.	CASTSGTTNEKLFF	.
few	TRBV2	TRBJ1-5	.	CASSATARYYQHF	TGTGCCAGCAGTGCTACGGCCCGTTACTACCAGCATTTT
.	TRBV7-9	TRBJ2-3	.	CASSTGTDTQYF	TGTGCCAGCAGCACGGGCACAGATACGCAGTATTTT
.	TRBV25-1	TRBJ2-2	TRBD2	CASSEWGGGELFF	TGTGCCAGCAGTGAATGGGGGGGCGGGGAGCTGTTTTTT